The 31 T cell receptor beta chains below come from one sample, sequenced in a study of OX40 agonist ivuxolimab in advanced cancers. TCRdb keeps only in-frame clones here, not all; method: immunoSEQ multiplex PCR. The table shows thousands of clones, with roughly 70% occurring only once. The sequences come from CD4+ or CD8+ T cells sorted from blood, collected in a trial of the OX40 agonist ivuxolimab. The origin of the receptors is an adult with an advanced solid tumor such as melanoma, head and neck, liver or kidney cancer.

The CDR3 DNA follows: TGTGCCAGCAGTTTATCTGAGGGCGCCAAAAACATTCAGTACTTC. Amino acid sequence: CASSLSEGAKNIQYF. This rearrangement joins TRBV27 to TRBJ2-4; D might be TRBD2 (5 bases). The germline CDR1 and CDR2 sequences are MNHEY and SMNVEV (reference sequence). V lost 0 bases and J lost 1, with 7 bases in between. This CDR3 spans 15 amino acids.

This chain joins TRBV6-6 and TRBJ2-3; 7 nucleotides line up with TRBD1. The CDR3 has 15 amino acids. V shed 6 bases, J shed 5 bases, and the junction held 11 bases outside the gene matches. Germline V gene lookup returns CDR1 MNHNY and CDR2 SVGAGI (reference sequence). The CDR3 region has the DNA TGTGCCAGCAGCTTGACAGGGATGAGGGGAGATACGCAGTATTTT. Protein: CASSLTGMRGDTQYF.

Of note for this clone: The DNA is left out, because the CDR3 cannot be placed on it with certainty; the CDR3 is given as TCRdb lists it. The chain links TRBV11-2 to TRBJ2-7. With termini counted, the CDR3 has 17 amino acids. Germline values: CDR1 SGHAT, CDR2 FQNNGV. The CDR3 loop is CASTTSVRGLWGYEQYF.

This clone has only a few counts. V usage is TRBV29-1 and J usage is TRBJ2-3; 8 bases agree with TRBD2. The length of the CDR3 is 14 residues. The ends lost 4 bases at V and 6 bases at J; junction bases unmatched: 9. In germline, CDR1 is SQVTM, CDR2 ANQGSEA. CDR3 sequence: CSVAGGAHADTQYF. CDR3 coding DNA: TGCAGCGTTGCCGGGGGGGCCCACGCCGATACGCAGTATTTT.

In DNA, the CDR3 is TGTGCCAGCAGCCGGCACCTGACAGGGGTTAATGAAAAACTGTTTTTT. This sequence encodes CASSRHLTGVNEKLFF. The chain has TRBV5-4 and TRBJ1-4; 8 bases align to TRBD1. CDR3 length equals 16 residues. The V gene's germline CDR1 is SGHNT and CDR2 YYREEE (reference sequence). V was pared by 4 bases and J by 4 bases, with 9 bases of the junction left unmatched.

The rearrangement uses TRBV13 and TRBJ1-2; D may be TRBD1 (6 bases). Germline assignment: CDR1 PRHDT and CDR2 FYEKMQ (reference sequence). The CDR3 has 12 amino acids. Trimming removed 5 bases at V and 4 bases at J, with 8 bases between. CDR3 protein: CASSDRSYGYTF. In nucleotides, the CDR3 is TGTGCCAGCAGCGACAGGAGCTATGGCTACACCTTC.

This chain joins TRBV7-9 and TRBJ2-6; a possible D gene is TRBD2 (6 bases). Trimming pared 5 bases from V and 2 bases from J, leaving 13 bases between. The CDR3 extends over 16 amino acids. Germline V gene lookup returns CDR1 SEHNR and CDR2 FQNEAQ (reference sequence). The CDR3 bases are TGTGCCAGCAGCCCCATAACGGGGGCTGGGGCCAACGTCCTGACTTTC. Translation gives CASSPITGAGANVLTF.

The chain is built from TRBV15 and TRBJ2-3, with D maybe TRBD2 (6 bases). In germline, CDR1 is LNHNV, CDR2 YYDKDF (reference sequence). The CDR3 is made up of 13 amino acids. Between the trimmed V and J ends, which lost 4 bases and 6 bases, there was a span of 11 bases. The CDR3 spells CATSTGGRDTQYF. The CDR3, as DNA: TGTGCCACCAGCACCGGGGGTCGGGATACGCAGTATTTT.

The gene calls are TRBV19 and TRBJ2-7; the D gene could be TRBD1 or TRBD2 (5 bases each). CDR1 is LNHDA, CDR2 SQIVND, per germline (reference sequence). The CDR3 runs to 13 residues. V was cut by 5 bases and J by 4 bases, with 12 bases left in between. CDR3 bases: TGTGCCAGTAGTCCCCGGGACCAATACGAGCAGTACTTC. Its protein product is CASSPRDQYEQYF.

This clone was counted once. The chain combines TRBV5-5 with TRBJ1-6, with D possibly matching TRBD1 (5 bases). Germline loops: CDR1 SGHKS, CDR2 YYEKEE (reference sequence). CDR3 length equals 14 residues. V was trimmed by 5 bases and J by 7 bases, leaving 13 bases between them. The CDR3 DNA sequence: TGTGCCAGCAGGTCCGGGGCCGTGAATTCACCCCTCCACTTT. Encoded protein: CASRSGAVNSPLHF.

This clone qualifies as medium-sized. V gene TRBV6-4 combines with J gene TRBJ1-5; 10 nucleotides line up with TRBD1. V was clipped by 4 bases and J by 7 bases; unmatched bases: 4. This CDR3 has 14 residues. From germline, CDR1 is MRHNA and CDR2 SNTAGT. CDR3 sequence reads: CASSAGTGEQPQHF. In DNA form, the CDR3 reads TGTGCCAGCAGTGCGGGGACAGGGGAGCAGCCCCAGCATTTT.

The chain carries TRBV13 and TRBJ2-3, with 7 bases matching TRBD2. After removal of 4 bases from V and 2 bases from J, the junction contained 6 bases not matched to a gene. The CDR3 is 15 residues long. Germline CDR1 and CDR2: PRHDT and FYEKMQ (reference sequence). CDR3 in DNA: TGTGCCAGCAGCTGGGGGGGGATGAACACAGATACGCAGTATTTT. Protein product: CASSWGGMNTDTQYF. Drawing the rest from reference TRBV13 and TRBJ2-3, the complete variable domain is AAGVIQSPRHLIKEKRETATLKCYPIPRHDTVYWYQQGPGQDPQFLISFYEKMQSDKGSIPDRFSAQQFSDYHSELNMSSLELGDSALYFCASSWGGMNTDTQYFGPGTRLTVL.

Concerning this clone: The sample carries other DNA sequences with the same CDR3. This chain connects TRBV27 to TRBJ1-2; 9 nucleotides align to TRBD1. Germline-derived CDR1 and CDR2 are MNHEY and SMNVEV (reference sequence). Trimming at V came to 0 bases and at J to 4 bases, leaving 6 bases not matched to a gene. The CDR3 totals 16 residues. The CDR3 loop is CASSLSRQGVGYGYTF. The CDR3 DNA sequence: TGTGCCAGCAGTTTATCGCGACAGGGGGTCGGCTATGGCTACACCTTC.

This rearrangement joins TRBV7-2 to TRBJ1-4; TRBD1 matches at 9 bases. V was clipped by 5 bases and J by 2 bases; unmatched bases: 6. The CDR3 totals 16 residues. From germline, CDR1 is SGHTA and CDR2 FQGNSA. This CDR3 is CASSPPGTGTNEKLFF. CDR3 nucleotides: TGTGCCAGCAGCCCCCCAGGGACAGGGACTAATGAAAAACTGTTTTTT.

The chain combines TRBV4-2 with TRBJ2-2; 11 bases line up with TRBD2. The germline gives CDR1 LGHNA, CDR2 YNFKEQ. With 4 bases clipped from V and 7 bases from J, the junction kept 5 bases outside the gene matches. This CDR3 contains 15 residues. Here the CDR3 DNA reads TGTGCCAGCAGCCTTAGCGGGGGGGCCGGCGGGGAGCTGTTTTTT. This sequence encodes CASSLSGGAGGELFF.

The V call is TRBV27, the J call TRBJ1-2; 9 bases fit TRBD1. This CDR3 spans 16 amino acids. The ends lost 10 bases at V and 6 bases at J; junction bases unmatched: 18. In germline, CDR1 is MNHEY, CDR2 SMNVEV (reference sequence). The CDR3 DNA reads as TGTGCCACTCTTAGATATACAGGGGGCGCGGCAAATGGCTACACCTTC. Its protein is CATLRYTGGAANGYTF.

This clone is medium-sized within its sample. This chain's CDR3 is CASSDRGGGNEQFF. The CDR3 DNA reads as TGTGCCAGCAGTGACCGGGGGGGCGGCAATGAGCAGTTCTTC. The chain recombines TRBV6-4 with TRBJ2-1; 8 bases are shared with TRBD2. Losses at the gene ends were 2 bases for V and 6 bases for J; bases not matched to a gene: 3. Germline V gives CDR1 MRHNA, CDR2 SNTAGT. The CDR3 runs to 14 residues.

By proportion, this clone is medium-sized. V gene TRBV11-2 combines with J gene TRBJ2-3; 11 bases are a match to TRBD1. The CDR3 sequence is 17 residues long. The germline gives CDR1 SGHAT, CDR2 FQNNGV. Trimming cost V 5 bases and J 1 base; bases outside gene matches: 8. CDR3 region: CASSPTDRGLGTDTQYF. As DNA, the CDR3 is TGTGCCAGCAGCCCCACGGACAGGGGGCTTGGCACAGATACGCAGTATTTT.

This chain uses TRBV20-1 with TRBJ2-7, with D hard to call. This CDR3 is 11 amino acids long. Germline assignment: CDR1 DFQATT and CDR2 SNEGSKA (reference sequence). V lost 6 bases and J 3 bases, leaving 9 bases between the germline ends. Here the CDR3 DNA reads TGCAGTGCCAGCAAAATCTACGAGCAGTACTTC. Translating it yields CSASKIYEQYF.

This chain connects TRBV11-3 to TRBJ2-1; weak D call: TRBD2 (6 bases). The CDR3 has 13 residues. V was clipped by 4 bases and J by 10 bases, with 14 bases between them. Germline CDR1 and CDR2: SGHNT and YENEEA. CDR3 sequence (DNA): TGTGCCAGCAGCTCTGGGGGGACCAGGGAGCAGTTCTTC. Translating it yields CASSSGGTREQFF.

CDR3 sequence (DNA): TGTGCCAGCAGCCCCAGCGTCGGTCCAGGGAGGGAAAAACTGTTTTTT. Translating it yields CASSPSVGPGREKLFF. J is TRBJ1-4 and V is TRBV5-8; the D gene is possibly TRBD1 (5 bases). V was trimmed by 4 bases and J by 8 bases, leaving 21 bases between them. CDR3 length: 16 amino acids. The germline gives CDR1 SGHTS, CDR2 YDEGEE.

This sequence joins TRBV6-1 and TRBJ2-5, with no clear D. Trimming removed 5 bases from V and 2 bases from J, with 9 bases in between. Germline lookup yields CDR1 MNHNS and CDR2 SASEGT. The CDR3 is made up of 13 amino acids. The CDR3 bases are TGTGCCAGCAGTCAGATAGTTCAAGAGACCCAGTACTTC. It specifies CASSQIVQETQYF.

CDR3: CASSLRQGDTDTQYF. In nucleotides, the CDR3 is TGTGCCAGCAGTCTCAGACAGGGAGACACAGATACGCAGTATTTT. The chain is built from TRBV9 and TRBJ2-3, with 7 bases that match TRBD1. CDR1 and CDR2 (germline): SGDLS, YYNGEE. Trimming at V came to 5 bases and at J to 2 bases, leaving 8 bases not matched to a gene. This CDR3 has 15 residues.

The V call is TRBV5-1, the J call TRBJ2-3, with D possibly matching TRBD1 (6 bases). This CDR3 spans 14 amino acids. Germline CDR1 is SGHRS and CDR2 is YFSETQ. The ends were cut back, 2 bases at V and 4 bases at J, with 11 bases in the middle. The CDR3 loop is CASSLVGASDTQYF. The DNA for the CDR3 is TGCGCCAGCAGCTTAGTGGGGGCTTCAGATACGCAGTATTTT.

This chain connects TRBV7-6 to TRBJ2-7; 7 bases match TRBD1. CDR1 and CDR2 (germline): SGHVS, FNYEAQ. The CDR3 totals 14 residues. With V trimmed by 5 bases and J by 2 bases, 6 bases remained unmatched. CDR3 region: CASSPRDRTYEQYF. CDR3 DNA sequence: TGTGCCAGCAGCCCCCGGGACAGAACCTACGAGCAGTACTTC. Filled out from reference TRBV7-6 and TRBJ2-7, the complete variable domain reads GAGVSQSPRYKVTKRGQDVALRCDPISGHVSLYWYRQALGQGPEFLTYFNYEAQQDKSGLPNDRFSAERPEGSISTLTIQRTEQRDSAMYRCASSPRDRTYEQYFGPGTRLTVT.

The chain combines TRBV6-5 with TRBJ2-3; tentative D call: TRBD1 (6 bases). The CDR3 covers 14 residues. The germline V and J ends were trimmed by 7 bases and 4 bases, with 15 bases remaining between them. Germline loops: CDR1 MNHEY, CDR2 SVGAGI. The CDR3 DNA sequence: TGTGCCAGCACTCTTTGGGCAGGGGCAGATACGCAGTATTTT. Translation: CASTLWAGADTQYF.

The V gene is TRBV7-8, the J gene TRBJ1-5, with D hard to call. Germline V gene sequence: CDR1 SGHVS, CDR2 FQNEAQ. Trimming removed 3 bases at V and 4 bases at J, with 16 bases between. This CDR3 contains 16 residues. The CDR3 DNA sequence: TGTGCCAGCAGCTTGGCCCATCAGGATAGAAATCAGCCCCAGCATTTT. Residues: CASSLAHQDRNQPQHF.

The genes are TRBV4-1 and TRBJ2-7; D possibly corresponds to TRBD1 (5 bases). V dropped 3 bases and J dropped 5 bases, with 14 bases sitting between them. This CDR3 spans 14 amino acids. Germline loops: CDR1 MGHRA, CDR2 YSYEKL. The CDR3 DNA follows: TGCGCCAGCAGCCAGAGGCCACCAGGGCACGAGCAGTACTTC. It is translated as CASSQRPPGHEQYF.

V gene TRBV11-2 combines with J gene TRBJ2-6; D perhaps matches TRBD1 (6 bases). The CDR3 is made up of 16 amino acids. Germline-derived CDR1 and CDR2 are SGHAT and FQNNGV. V gave up 5 bases and J gave up 4 bases, with 15 bases separating them. The CDR3 nucleotides read TGTGCCAGCAGCCCCCTAACAGGGCGGGGGGCCAACGTCCTGACTTTC. Translating it yields CASSPLTGRGANVLTF. The whole variable domain, filled in from reference TRBV11-2 and TRBJ2-6, reads EAGVAQSPRYKIIEKRQSVAFWCNPISGHATLYWYQQILGQGPKLLIQFQNNGVVDDSQLPKDRFSAERLKGVDSTLKIQPAKLEDSAVYLCASSPLTGRGANVLTFGAGSRLTVL.

This chain joins TRBV11-1 and TRBJ2-7; D is uncertain. Germline V gene data show CDR1 as SGHAT and CDR2 as FQDESV (reference sequence). V dropped 2 bases and J dropped 0 bases, with 14 bases sitting between them. This CDR3 has 16 amino acids. The CDR3 DNA follows: TGTGCCAGCAGCTTACTAGGCACGATGACCTCCTACGAGCAGTACTTC. Protein sequence: CASSLLGTMTSYEQYF.

The chain employs TRBV29-1 and TRBJ1-2, with D possibly matching TRBD1 (5 bases). The CDR3 runs to 13 residues. The germline CDR1 and CDR2 sequences are SQVTM and ANQGSEA. Deletions cut 4 bases from V and 5 bases from J, with 14 bases between. CDR3 nucleotides: TGCAGCGTTGTGGGAGGGGTTGGGTATGGCTACACCTTC. Amino acid sequence: CSVVGGVGYGYTF.